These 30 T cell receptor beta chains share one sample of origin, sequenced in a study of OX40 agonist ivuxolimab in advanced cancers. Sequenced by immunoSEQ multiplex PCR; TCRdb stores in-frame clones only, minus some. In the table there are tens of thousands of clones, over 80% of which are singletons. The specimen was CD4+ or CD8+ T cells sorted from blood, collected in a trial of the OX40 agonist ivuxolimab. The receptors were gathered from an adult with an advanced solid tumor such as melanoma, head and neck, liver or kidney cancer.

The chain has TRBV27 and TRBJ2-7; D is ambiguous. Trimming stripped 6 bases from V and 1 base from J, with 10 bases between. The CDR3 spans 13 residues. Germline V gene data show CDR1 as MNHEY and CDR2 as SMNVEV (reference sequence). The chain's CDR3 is CASRSSQSYEQYF. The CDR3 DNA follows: TGTGCCAGCAGGAGTAGCCAGTCCTACGAGCAGTACTTC.

DNA of the CDR3: TGTGCCAGTAGTAAACAGGGGGCGTCTGGGGCCAACGTCCTGACTTTC. It codes for CASSKQGASGANVLTF. The chain joins TRBV19 to TRBJ2-6, with TRBD1 matching over 9 bases. The CDR3 runs to 16 residues. The J segment lost 1 base and the V segment lost 4 bases, leaving 2 bases of the junction unmatched. Per germline, CDR1 LNHDA and CDR2 SQIVND (reference sequence).

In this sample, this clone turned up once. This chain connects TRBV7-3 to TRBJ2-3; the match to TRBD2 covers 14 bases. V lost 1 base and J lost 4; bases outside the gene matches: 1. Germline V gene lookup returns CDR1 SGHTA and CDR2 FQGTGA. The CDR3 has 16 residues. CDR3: CASSLRGLAGADTQYF. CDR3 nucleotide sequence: TGTGCCAGCAGCTTAAGGGGACTAGCGGGAGCAGATACGCAGTATTTT.

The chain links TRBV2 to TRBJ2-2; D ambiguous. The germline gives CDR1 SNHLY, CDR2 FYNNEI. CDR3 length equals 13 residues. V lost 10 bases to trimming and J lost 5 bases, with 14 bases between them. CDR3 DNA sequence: TGTGCCACACCTCTGGCCCCAACCGGGGAGCTGTTTTTT. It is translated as CATPLAPTGELFF. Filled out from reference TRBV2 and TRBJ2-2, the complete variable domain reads EPEVTQTPSHQVTQMGQEVILRCVPISNHLYFYWYRQILGQKVEFLVSFYNNEISEKSEIFDDQFSVERPDGSNFTLKIRSTKLEDSAMYFCATPLAPTGELFFGEGSRLTVL.

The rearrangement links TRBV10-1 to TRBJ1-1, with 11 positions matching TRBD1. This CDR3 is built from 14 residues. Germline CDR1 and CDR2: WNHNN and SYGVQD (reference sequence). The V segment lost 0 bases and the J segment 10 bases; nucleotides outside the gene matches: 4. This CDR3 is CASSESMGQGGAFF. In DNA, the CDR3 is TGCGCCAGCAGTGAGTCTATGGGACAGGGGGGAGCTTTCTTT.

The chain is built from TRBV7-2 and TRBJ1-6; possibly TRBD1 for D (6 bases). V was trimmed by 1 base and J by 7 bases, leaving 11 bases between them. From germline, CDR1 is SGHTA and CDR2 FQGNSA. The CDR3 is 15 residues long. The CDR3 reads CASSLDAGVNSPLHF. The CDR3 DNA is TGTGCCAGCAGCTTAGATGCAGGGGTCAATTCACCCCTCCACTTT.

The CDR3 region is CASSLEAGYEQYF. CDR3 DNA sequence: TGTGCCAGCAGCTTAGAAGCGGGGTACGAGCAGTACTTC. The gene calls are TRBV7-8 and TRBJ2-7; the match to TRBD2 covers 7 bases. Germline-derived CDR1 and CDR2 are SGHVS and FQNEAQ. CDR3 size: 13 residues. After removal of 1 base from V and 4 bases from J, the junction contained 1 base not matched to a gene.

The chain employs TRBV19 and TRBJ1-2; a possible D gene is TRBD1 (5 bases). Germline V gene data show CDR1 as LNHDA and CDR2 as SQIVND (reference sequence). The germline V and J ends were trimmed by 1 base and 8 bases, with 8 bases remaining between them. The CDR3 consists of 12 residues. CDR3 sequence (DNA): TGTGCCAGTAGTATAGTTCAGGGAGGCTACACCTTC. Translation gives CASSIVQGGYTF.

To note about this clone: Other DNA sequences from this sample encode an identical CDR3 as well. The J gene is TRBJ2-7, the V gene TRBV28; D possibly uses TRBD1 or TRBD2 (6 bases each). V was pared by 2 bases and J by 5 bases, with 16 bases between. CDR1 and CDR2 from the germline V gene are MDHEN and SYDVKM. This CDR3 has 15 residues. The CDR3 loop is CASSLRGQGRNEQYF. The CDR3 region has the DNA TGTGCCAGCAGTTTACGGGGGCAGGGGAGAAACGAGCAGTACTTC.

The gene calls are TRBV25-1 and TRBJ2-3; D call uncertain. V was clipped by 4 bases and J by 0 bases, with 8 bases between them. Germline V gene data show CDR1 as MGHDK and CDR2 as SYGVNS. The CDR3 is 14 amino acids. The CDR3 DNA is TGTGCCAGCAGTGCAACGGTCAGCACAGATACGCAGTATTTT. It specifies CASSATVSTDTQYF.

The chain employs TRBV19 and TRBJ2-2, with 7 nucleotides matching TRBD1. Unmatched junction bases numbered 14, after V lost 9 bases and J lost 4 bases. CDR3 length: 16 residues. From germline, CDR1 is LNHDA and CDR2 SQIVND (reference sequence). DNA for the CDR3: TGTGCCAGCTGCGGGTTATGGGCAGGGGGCACCGGGGAGCTGTTTTTT. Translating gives CASCGLWAGGTGELFF. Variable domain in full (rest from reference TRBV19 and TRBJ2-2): DGGITQSPKYLFRKEGQNVTLSCEQNLNHDAMYWYRQDPGQGLRLIYYSQIVNDFQKGDIAEGYSVSREKKESFPLTVTSAQKNPTAFYLCASCGLWAGGTGELFFGEGSRLTVL.

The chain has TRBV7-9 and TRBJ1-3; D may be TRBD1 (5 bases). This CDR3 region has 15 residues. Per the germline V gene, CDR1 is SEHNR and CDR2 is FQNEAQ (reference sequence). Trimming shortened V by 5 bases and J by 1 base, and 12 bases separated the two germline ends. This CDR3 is CASSPSWGSGNTIYF. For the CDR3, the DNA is TGTGCCAGCAGCCCCAGCTGGGGGTCTGGAAACACCATATATTTT. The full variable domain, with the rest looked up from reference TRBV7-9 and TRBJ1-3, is DTGVSQNPRHKITKRGQNVTFRCDPISEHNRLYWYRQTLGQGPEFLTYFQNEAQLEKSRLLSDRFSAERPKGSFSTLEIQRTEQGDSAMYLCASSPSWGSGNTIYFGEGSWLTVV.

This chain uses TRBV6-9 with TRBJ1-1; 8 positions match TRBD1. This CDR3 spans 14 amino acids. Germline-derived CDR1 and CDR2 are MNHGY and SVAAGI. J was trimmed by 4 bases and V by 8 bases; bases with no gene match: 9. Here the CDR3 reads CASHYTGGITEAFF. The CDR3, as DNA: TGTGCCAGCCATTATACAGGGGGAATCACTGAAGCTTTCTTT.

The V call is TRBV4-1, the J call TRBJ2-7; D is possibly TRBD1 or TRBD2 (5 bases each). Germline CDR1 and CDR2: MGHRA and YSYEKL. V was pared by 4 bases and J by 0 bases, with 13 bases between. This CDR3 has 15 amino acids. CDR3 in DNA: TGCGCCAGCAGCCTGGGGGTGGCGCTCTCCTACGAGCAGTACTTC. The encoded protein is CASSLGVALSYEQYF.

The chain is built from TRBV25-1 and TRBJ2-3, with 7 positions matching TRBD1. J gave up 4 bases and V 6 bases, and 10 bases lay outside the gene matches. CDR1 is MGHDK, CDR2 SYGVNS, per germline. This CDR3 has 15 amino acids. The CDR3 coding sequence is TGTGCCAGCAGCTCCCATCAGGGGGTGGCAGATACGCAGTATTTT. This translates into CASSSHQGVADTQYF.

This CDR3 is CASSWGQGSQETQYF. The CDR3 DNA reads TGCGCCAGCAGCTGGGGACAGGGATCCCAAGAGACCCAGTACTTC. The chain links TRBV5-1 to TRBJ2-5, with 9 bases matching TRBD1. V lost 3 bases and J lost 1; bases outside the gene matches: 4. This CDR3 is built from 15 residues. Germline CDR1 is SGHRS and CDR2 is YFSETQ.

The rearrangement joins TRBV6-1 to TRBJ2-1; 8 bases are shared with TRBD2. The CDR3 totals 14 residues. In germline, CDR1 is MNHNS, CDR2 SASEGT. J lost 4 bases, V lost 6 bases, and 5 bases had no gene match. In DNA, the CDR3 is TGTGCCAGCAGGCTCGAGCGGGGGTACAATGAGCAGTTCTTC. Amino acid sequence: CASRLERGYNEQFF.

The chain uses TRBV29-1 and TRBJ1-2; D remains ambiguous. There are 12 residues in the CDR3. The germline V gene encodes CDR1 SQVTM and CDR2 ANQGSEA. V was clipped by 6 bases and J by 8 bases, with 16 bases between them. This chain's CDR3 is CSVSWEKEGYTF. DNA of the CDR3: TGCAGCGTCTCGTGGGAGAAGGAGGGCTACACCTTC.

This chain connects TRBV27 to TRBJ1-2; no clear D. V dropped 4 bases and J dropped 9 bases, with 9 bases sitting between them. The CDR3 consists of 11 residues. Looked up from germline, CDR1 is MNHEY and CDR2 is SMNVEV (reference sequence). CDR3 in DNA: TGTGCCAGCAGTTCACAGCCCCGCTACACCTTC. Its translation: CASSSQPRYTF.

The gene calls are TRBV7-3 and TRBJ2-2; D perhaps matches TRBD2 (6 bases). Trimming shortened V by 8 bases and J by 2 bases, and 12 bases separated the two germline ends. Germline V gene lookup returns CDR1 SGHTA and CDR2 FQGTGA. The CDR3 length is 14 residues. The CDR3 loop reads CASGTGSNTGELFF. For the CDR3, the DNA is TGTGCCAGCGGGACCGGGAGTAACACCGGGGAGCTGTTTTTT. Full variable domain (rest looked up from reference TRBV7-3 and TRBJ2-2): GAGVSQTPSNKVTEKGKYVELRCDPISGHTALYWYRQSLGQGPEFLIYFQGTGAADDSGLPNDRFFAVRPEGSVSTLKIQRTERGDSAVYLCASGTGSNTGELFFGEGSRLTVL.

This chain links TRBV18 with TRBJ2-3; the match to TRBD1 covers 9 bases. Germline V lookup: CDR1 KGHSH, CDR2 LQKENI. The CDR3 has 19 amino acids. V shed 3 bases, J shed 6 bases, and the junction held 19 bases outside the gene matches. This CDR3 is CASSPFSGLGTGTIDTQYF. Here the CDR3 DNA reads TGTGCCAGCTCACCCTTCTCTGGTTTGGGGACAGGGACTATCGATACGCAGTATTTT.

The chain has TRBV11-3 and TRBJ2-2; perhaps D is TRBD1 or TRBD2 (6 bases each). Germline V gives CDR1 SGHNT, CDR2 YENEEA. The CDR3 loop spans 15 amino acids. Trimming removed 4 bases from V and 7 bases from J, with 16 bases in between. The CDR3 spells CASSWGAEGIGELFF. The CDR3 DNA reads TGTGCCAGCAGCTGGGGGGCCGAAGGAATCGGGGAGCTGTTTTTT.

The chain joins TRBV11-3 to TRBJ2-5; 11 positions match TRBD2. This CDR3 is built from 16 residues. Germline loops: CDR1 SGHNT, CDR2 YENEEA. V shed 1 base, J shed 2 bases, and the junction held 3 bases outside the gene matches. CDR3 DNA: TGTGCCAGCAGCTTAGGGGCTAGCGGGGGGCAAGAGACCCAGTACTTC. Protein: CASSLGASGGQETQYF.

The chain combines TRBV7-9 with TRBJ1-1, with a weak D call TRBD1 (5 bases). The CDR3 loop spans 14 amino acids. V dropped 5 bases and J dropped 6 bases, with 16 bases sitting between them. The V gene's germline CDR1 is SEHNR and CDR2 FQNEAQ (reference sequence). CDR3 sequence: CASSPRGFYSEAFF. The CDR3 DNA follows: TGTGCCAGCAGCCCCCGGGGGTTCTATTCTGAAGCTTTCTTT.

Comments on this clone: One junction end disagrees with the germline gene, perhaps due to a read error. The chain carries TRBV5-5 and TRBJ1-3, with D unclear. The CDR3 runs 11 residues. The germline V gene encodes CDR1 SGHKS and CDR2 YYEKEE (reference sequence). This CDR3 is CASSFGDTIYF. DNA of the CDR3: TGTGCCAGCAGCTTTGGAGACACCATATATTTT.

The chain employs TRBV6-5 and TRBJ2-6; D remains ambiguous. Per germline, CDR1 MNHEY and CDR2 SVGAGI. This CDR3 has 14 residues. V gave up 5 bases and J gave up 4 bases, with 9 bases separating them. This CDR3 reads CASSQTAGANVLTF. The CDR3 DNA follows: TGTGCCAGCAGTCAGACGGCAGGGGCCAACGTCCTGACTTTC.

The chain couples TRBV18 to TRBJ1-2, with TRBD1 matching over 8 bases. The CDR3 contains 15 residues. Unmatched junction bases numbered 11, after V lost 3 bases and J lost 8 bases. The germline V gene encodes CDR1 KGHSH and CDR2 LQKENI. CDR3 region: CASSPSSTGVKGYTF. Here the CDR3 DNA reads TGTGCCAGCTCACCCTCCTCGACAGGGGTAAAAGGCTACACCTTC.

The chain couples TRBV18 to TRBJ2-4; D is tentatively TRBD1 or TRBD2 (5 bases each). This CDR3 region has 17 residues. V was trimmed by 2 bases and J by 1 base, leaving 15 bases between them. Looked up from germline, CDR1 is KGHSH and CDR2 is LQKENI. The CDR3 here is CASSPFILGEAKNIQYF. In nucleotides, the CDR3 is TGTGCCAGCTCACCATTCATCCTAGGGGAGGCCAAAAACATTCAGTACTTC.

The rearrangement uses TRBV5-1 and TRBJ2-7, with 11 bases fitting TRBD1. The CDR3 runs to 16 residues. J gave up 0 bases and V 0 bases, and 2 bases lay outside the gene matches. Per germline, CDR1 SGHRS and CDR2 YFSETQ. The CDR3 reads CASSLGTGGASYEQYF. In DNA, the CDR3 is TGCGCCAGCAGCTTGGGGACAGGGGGCGCCTCCTACGAGCAGTACTTC.

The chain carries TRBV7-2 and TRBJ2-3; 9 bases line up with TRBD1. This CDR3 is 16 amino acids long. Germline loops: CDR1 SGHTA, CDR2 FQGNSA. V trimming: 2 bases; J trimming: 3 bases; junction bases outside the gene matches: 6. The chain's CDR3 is CASSLLGDRVTDTQYF. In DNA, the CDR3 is TGTGCCAGCAGCTTATTAGGGGACAGGGTGACAGATACGCAGTATTTT.